These T cell receptor beta chains were read from a single sample in a study of response to subunit inactivated influenza vaccine. TCRdb reprocessed the RT-PCR reads with MiXCR, giving one entry per CDR3 protein. The data show roughly 520,000 distinct CDR3 sequences, roughly 27% seen once. The specimen comprised CD4+ T cells sorted from PBMCs, sampled less than 6 days after vaccination. The receptor set was obtained from a man aged 50 to 59 who received an inactivated influenza vaccine. CDR3s include the opening cysteine and the closing phenylalanine or tryptophan. The D gene is left open where the match is weak. Size is omitted from some rows. Given values are once, few, many or a class for expanded clones.

CATSLTLAPLNSPLHF TGTGCCACCAGCTTGACGCTGGCCCCCCTGAATTCACCCCTCCACTTT TRBV15 few - TRBJ1-6
CASSSGREGYTF TGTGCCAGCAGCTCGGGCAGGGAGGGCTACACCTTC TRBV7-2 - - TRBJ1-2
CASSLVGGQGYTF TGTGCCAGCAGCTTAGTTGGTGGACAGGGCTACACCTTC TRBV7-8 - - TRBJ1-2
CAWNVAYQETQYF TGTGCCTGGAATGTCGCGTACCAAGAGACCCAGTACTTC TRBV30 - - TRBJ2-5
CASSVGESSSYEQYF TGTGCCAGCAGCGTAGGGGAGTCTAGCTCCTACGAGCAGTACTTC TRBV9 - - TRBJ2-7
CASSRGSNTEAFF TGTGCCAGCAGCCGTGGGAGTAACACTGAAGCTTTCTTT TRBV6-6 many - TRBJ1-1
CASSLSPGDYEAFF TGTGCCAGCAGCTTATCGCCAGGGGATTATGAAGCTTTCTTT TRBV7-2 few - TRBJ1-1
CAISESEAAGPRYF TGTGCCATCAGTGAGTCGGAGGCAGCGGGGCCCCGGTATTTT TRBV10-3 few TRBD2 TRBJ2-3
CASRYRTGTTGTDTQYF TGTGCCAGCAGATACCGAACCGGGACAACCGGCACAGATACGCAGTATTTT TRBV6-5 - - TRBJ2-3
CASNPTSGRVDTQYF TGTGCCAGCAACCCAACTAGCGGGAGGGTAGATACGCAGTATTTT TRBV21-1 - - TRBJ2-3
CSAGRRETDTQYF TGCAGCGCCGGTCGGCGGGAGACAGATACGCAGTATTTT TRBV29-1 - TRBD2 TRBJ2-3
CASSQRLAGGGNEQFF TGTGCCAGCAGCCAACGACTAGCGGGAGGTGGGAATGAGCAGTTCTTC TRBV4-2 - TRBD2 TRBJ2-1
CSAMGQVEGYTF TGCAGCGCGATGGGACAGGTGGAAGGCTACACCTTC TRBV29-1 many TRBD1 TRBJ1-2
CASSLTSRSTDTQYF TGTGCCAGCAGCTTAACTAGCAGAAGCACAGATACGCAGTATTTT TRBV7-2 - - TRBJ2-3
CASSRGHLNTGELFF TGTGCCAGCTCACGGGGACACCTGAACACCGGGGAGCTGTTTTTT TRBV18 - - TRBJ2-2
CASSLGLPAYEQYF TGTGCCAGCAGTTTAGGTTTACCCGCCTACGAGCAGTACTTC TRBV12-3/TRBV12-4 few - TRBJ2-7
CASSGTSLHEQFF TGCGCCAGCAGCGGGACTAGCTTGCATGAGCAGTTCTTC TRBV5-1 - TRBD2 TRBJ2-1
CASSSHHGGLPYEQYF TGTGCCAGCAGTTCCCACCACGGGGGACTACCGTACGAGCAGTACTTC TRBV28 - TRBD2 TRBJ2-7
CASSGDSLFLYQETQYF TGTGCCAGCAGCGGGGATAGCCTTTTTTTGTACCAAGAGACCCAGTACTTC TRBV7-2 many - TRBJ2-5
CASSLDRDYGYNF TGTGCCAGCAGTTTAGACAGGGATTATGGCTACAACTTC TRBV27 few TRBD1 TRBJ1-2
CSVSPDGYNEQFF TGCAGCGTCTCCCCCGACGGGTACAATGAGCAGTTCTTC TRBV29-1 - - TRBJ2-1
CSARTGTESNQPQHF TGCAGCGCAAGAACCGGGACAGAGAGCAATCAGCCCCAGCATTTT TRBV29-1 few TRBD1 TRBJ1-5
CSANRGRGQETQYF TGCAGTGCAAACCGGGGCCGGGGGCAAGAGACCCAGTACTTC TRBV20-1 once - TRBJ2-5
CASRDYQKQFF TGTGCCAGCAGGGACTACCAAAAACAGTTCTTC TRBV2 few - TRBJ2-1
CASSASWDTYEQYF TGCGCCAGCAGCGCTTCTTGGGACACCTACGAGCAGTACTTC TRBV5-1 few - TRBJ2-7
CSGGGGSYNEQFF TGCAGTGGGGGAGGGGGCTCCTACAATGAGCAGTTCTTC TRBV20-1 few - TRBJ2-1
CSVGPSGSGTGELFF TGCAGCGTTGGACCTAGCGGGAGCGGGACCGGGGAGCTGTTTTTT TRBV29-1 few TRBD2 TRBJ2-2